These 16 T cell receptor beta chains originate from one sample sequenced in a study of blood T cells in healthy people across ages. It was with a sample-barcoded 5' primer and a J-beta primer mix that a second PCR of roughly 6 to 12 cycles was run. TCRdb reanalysed the 5' RACE reads using MiXCR and keeps one entry per CDR3 protein. The sample consists of approximately 320,000 distinct CDR3 sequences, 25% to 30% of them appearing once. Material for sequencing was blood. These receptors were collected from a woman in her 70s in good health.

V gene TRBV29-1 combines with J gene TRBJ1-2, with 7 bases lining up with TRBD1. Trimming at V came to 7 bases and at J to 5 bases, leaving 13 bases not matched to a gene. The germline gives CDR1 SQVTM, CDR2 ANQGSEA. The length of the CDR3 is 14 residues. CDR3 in amino acids: CSAQGGQSLYGYTF. The CDR3, as DNA: TGCAGCGCTCAGGGGGGACAGTCCCTATATGGCTACACCTTC.

The J gene is TRBJ2-1, the V gene TRBV20-1; 8 bases match TRBD1. CDR1 and CDR2 (germline): DFQATT, SNEGSKA (reference sequence). There are 13 residues in the CDR3. V lost 3 bases and J lost 5; bases outside the gene matches: 3. CDR3 DNA sequence: TGCAGTGCTAGCCAGGGGGCGCACAATGAGCAGTTCTTC. As protein: CSASQGAHNEQFF.

This clonotype has just a few counts. The chain carries TRBV7-8 and TRBJ1-6; 11 positions match TRBD1. This CDR3 contains 17 residues. With V trimmed by 3 bases and J by 4 bases, 5 bases remained unmatched. The germline V gene encodes CDR1 SGHVS and CDR2 FQNEAQ. CDR3 region: CASSFGGQGGYNSPLHF. The CDR3 coding sequence is TGTGCCAGCAGCTTTGGGGGACAGGGGGGTTATAATTCACCCCTCCACTTT.

The chain recombines TRBV15 with TRBJ1-4; D is perhaps TRBD1 (5 bases). CDR1 is LNHNV and CDR2 is YYDKDF in the germline V gene (reference sequence). V was shortened by 1 base and J by 6 bases, with 9 bases between the two germline ends. This CDR3 is built from 14 residues. CDR3 region: CATSRGGEDEKLFF. The CDR3 coding sequence is TGTGCCACCAGCAGAGGAGGGGAGGATGAAAAACTGTTTTTT. Full variable domain (remainder filled in from reference TRBV15 and TRBJ1-4): DAMVIQNPRYQVTQFGKPVTLSCSQTLNHNVMYWYQQKSSQAPKLLFHYYDKDFNNEADTPDNFQSRRPNTSFCFLDIRSPGLGDTAMYLCATSRGGEDEKLFFGSGTQLSVL.

The chain links TRBV24-1 to TRBJ1-2; the D is unclear. Germline CDR1 KGHDR, CDR2 SFDVKD. The germline V and J ends were trimmed by 6 bases and 4 bases, with 5 bases remaining between them. The CDR3 extends over 11 amino acids. The CDR3 is CATSHGYGYTF. The CDR3 nucleotides read TGTGCCACCAGTCATGGCTATGGCTACACCTTC.

This clonotype was observed a few times. The rearrangement uses TRBV20-1 and TRBJ2-5; a weak D match, TRBD1 (6 bases). Germline loops: CDR1 DFQATT, CDR2 SNEGSKA (reference sequence). The CDR3 length is 14 residues. Trimming removed 0 bases at V and 11 bases at J, with 19 bases between. This chain's CDR3 is CSAREWTVPPRQYF. The CDR3 nucleotides are TGCAGTGCTAGAGAATGGACAGTCCCCCCACGGCAGTACTTC.

About this clonotype: A junction boundary mismatches the germline segment, possibly from a read error. CDR3 sequence reads: CANSVGSSGSLQETQYF. The CDR3 DNA sequence: TGTGCCAACAGCGTAGGCTCTAGCGGGAGTCTTCAAGAGACCCAGTACTTC. The chain links TRBV9 to TRBJ2-5, with 10 positions matching TRBD2. The germline V gene encodes CDR1 SGDLS and CDR2 YYNGEE. This CDR3 is built from 17 residues.

The chain employs TRBV7-2 and TRBJ1-1; 9 bases map to TRBD1. J gave up 6 bases and V 6 bases, and 8 bases lay outside the gene matches. Germline CDR1 reads SGHTA; CDR2 reads FQGNSA. The CDR3 spans 14 residues. The CDR3 region is CASRTGGGMSEAFF. As DNA, the CDR3 is TGTGCCAGCAGGACAGGGGGAGGCATGTCTGAAGCTTTCTTT.

This clonotype is a singleton in its sample. A much more abundant neighbour one base away suggests this may be a read error. The chain carries TRBV7-6 and TRBJ2-5; no clear D. Germline V lookup: CDR1 SGHVS, CDR2 FNYEAQ. This CDR3 has 14 residues. CDR3 sequence: CASSLGVTQGTQYF. The CDR3 DNA reads as TGTGCCAGCAGCTTAGGGGTGACTCAAGGGACCCAGTACTTC.

This rearrangement joins TRBV20-1 to TRBJ2-1; tentative D call: TRBD2 (6 bases). The V gene lost 3 bases and the J gene lost 9 bases, with 12 bases spanning the gap. The V gene's germline CDR1 is DFQATT and CDR2 SNEGSKA (reference sequence). The CDR3 totals 12 residues. In DNA form, the CDR3 reads TGCAGTGCTAGCTCTCCCGGGAGTGAGCAGTTCTTC. Amino acids: CSASSPGSEQFF.

The chain carries TRBV18 and TRBJ2-7; TRBD2 agrees at 8 bases. Germline V CDR1 and CDR2: KGHSH, LQKENI. Germline trimming cut 2 bases from V and 0 bases from J; bases unmatched to any gene: 6. The CDR3 totals 16 residues. CDR3 loop: CASSPVGGRISYEQYF. CDR3 DNA: TGTGCCAGCTCACCAGTTGGCGGGAGGATCTCCTACGAGCAGTACTTC.

The chain has TRBV6-5 and TRBJ1-5; a weak D match, TRBD1 (5 bases). Trimming took off 6 bases at V and 0 bases at J, with 12 bases between the two ends. Germline lookup yields CDR1 MNHEY and CDR2 SVGAGI. This CDR3 comprises 15 residues. CDR3 region: CASSREGRSNQPQHF. For the CDR3, the DNA is TGTGCCAGCAGCAGGGAGGGTCGTAGCAATCAGCCCCAGCATTTT.

This clonotype was found a few times. The V and J genes are TRBV4-1 and TRBJ1-4; no clear D gene. This CDR3 has 17 amino acids. Trimming cost V 0 bases and J 5 bases, with 16 bases left between them. Germline CDR1 reads MGHRA; CDR2 reads YSYEKL. CDR3 nucleotides: TGCGCCAGCAGCCAAGATCTGCGGAGCCGCTTGAATGAAAAACTGTTTTTT. Protein product: CASSQDLRSRLNEKLFF.

This clonotype came up a few times. This chain joins TRBV5-6 and TRBJ1-5; a possible D gene is TRBD1 (6 bases). Trimming pared 4 bases from V and 6 bases from J, leaving 17 bases between. The CDR3 extends over 15 amino acids. Germline V gene sequence: CDR1 SGHDT, CDR2 YYEEEE. The DNA for the CDR3 is TGTGCCAGCAGCCAGAGGGGGATACTGGTTCAGCCCCAGCATTTT. This sequence encodes CASSQRGILVQPQHF. Full variable domain (missing parts from reference TRBV5-6 and TRBJ1-5): DAGVTQSPTHLIKTRGQQVTLRCSPKSGHDTVSWYQQALGQGPQFIFQYYEEEERQRGNFPDRFSGHQFPNYSSELNVNALLLGDSALYLCASSQRGILVQPQHFGDGTRLSIL.

About this clonotype: Because the CDR3 is missing its conserved closing phenylalanine or tryptophan, this is likely a read error. The DNA is omitted, as the CDR3 cannot be located on it reliably, and the CDR3 follows TCRdb's listing. The rearrangement links TRBV20-1 to TRBJ2-7; the D segment call TRBD2 is taken from the table without a DNA check. CDR1 is DFQATT and CDR2 is SNEGSKA in the germline V gene (reference sequence). The CDR3 is made up of 11 amino acids, end residues included. CDR3: CSAREVVAGVL.

CDR3 sequence: CASSLRWGQQETQYF. The CDR3 coding sequence is TGCGCCAGCAGCCTAAGATGGGGACAGCAAGAGACCCAGTACTTC. This chain links TRBV4-1 with TRBJ2-5, with TRBD1 identical over 7 bases. Germline values: CDR1 MGHRA, CDR2 YSYEKL. This CDR3 comprises 15 residues. The J segment lost 2 bases and the V segment lost 4 bases, leaving 7 bases of the junction unmatched.